This T cell receptor beta chain was obtained from a study of Ad26.COV2.S vaccination and SARS-CoV-2 variants. The wider study: In the COV1001 trial, the donor was in the Ad26.COV2.S arm. Administration of Ad26.COV2.S was intramuscular, either once or twice 56 days apart. Study-wide findings and caveats: A substantial breadth of spike-specific CD8+ and CD4+ T cell responses after vaccination has been reported.

The assay was immunoSEQ multiplex PCR, and TCRdb's table has in-frame clones only and misses some. The sample has 350,000 to 500,000 clones, 90% seen once. As for treatment: approximately 18 received Ad26.COV2.S at low or high dose, single or two shots; about 5 received placebo; per-sample allocation not given. The study sampled participants on day 63 after the first vaccine or placebo injection. V was clipped by 4 bases and J by 0 bases, with 16 bases between them. CDR1 is MNHEY and CDR2 is SMNVEV in the germline V gene (reference sequence). The CDR3 runs 16 residues. As regards this clone: Its antigen is undetermined.

This receptor was identified in a person aged 18-60 years who received the Ad26.COV2.S COVID-19 vaccine or a placebo. Specimen: peripheral blood, collected in a trial of Ad26.COV2.S vaccine versus placebo. The V gene is TRBV27, the J gene TRBJ2-7; perhaps D is TRBD1 or TRBD2 (5 bases each). The CDR3 region is CASSSASGTISYEQYF. CDR3 in DNA: TGTGCCAGCAGTTCCGCCTCTGGGACGATCTCCTACGAGCAGTACTTC.